These 32 T cell receptor beta chains came from one sample sequenced in a study of PD-L1 blockade in urothelial cancer. Sequencing used immunoSEQ multiplex PCR; TCRdb keeps in-frame clones, though not all of them. The sample has 38,000 or so clones, about 88% seen once; the top ten hold approximately 2.4%. Time point reported: peripheral blood 6 weeks after treatment start. The input for sequencing was PBMCs, taken around atezolizumab (anti-PD-L1) treatment. Source of these receptors: a man aged 65 to 79 with urothelial cancer.

The V call is TRBV19, the J call TRBJ1-4; D perhaps matches TRBD1 (5 bases). The CDR3 runs to 14 residues. Trimming took 5 bases from V and 5 from J, leaving 12 bases between them. CDR1 and CDR2 (germline): LNHDA, SQIVND (reference sequence). CDR3 nucleotide sequence: TGTGCCAGTAGTCGAGGGGACTGGAATGAAAAACTGTTTTTT. Translating it yields CASSRGDWNEKLFF.

The chain uses TRBV7-9 and TRBJ2-1, with D unclear. Trimming took 0 bases from V and 10 from J, leaving 7 bases between them. Germline assignment: CDR1 SEHNR and CDR2 FQNEAQ (reference sequence). There are 12 residues in the CDR3. The CDR3 DNA is TGTGCCAGCAGCTTAGCCGGTCTAGAGCAGTTCTTC. Protein product: CASSLAGLEQFF.

The rearrangement uses TRBV27 and TRBJ2-3; D is unresolved. With 5 bases removed from V and 2 bases from J, the gap between germline ends came to 8 bases. Germline CDR1 reads MNHEY; CDR2 reads SMNVEV (reference sequence). CDR3 length: 13 residues. CDR3 DNA: TGTGCCAGCAGTAATGTCAACACAGATACGCAGTATTTT. This gives the protein CASSNVNTDTQYF.

The rearrangement joins TRBV7-3 to TRBJ1-5; 9 bases are a match to TRBD1. In germline, CDR1 is SGHTA, CDR2 FQGTGA. V shed 5 bases, J shed 6 bases, and the junction held 23 bases outside the gene matches. The CDR3 runs 20 residues. The CDR3, as DNA: TGTGCCAGCAGCGCATACCTTCCGGGACAGGGCCCCTTATACGGTCAGCCCCAGCATTTT. It encodes CASSAYLPGQGPLYGQPQHF.

The chain couples TRBV5-6 to TRBJ2-1; D may be TRBD1 (5 bases). V was cut by 3 bases and J by 4 bases, with 11 bases left in between. Germline V lookup: CDR1 SGHDT, CDR2 YYEEEE. The CDR3 sequence is 14 residues long. CDR3 sequence reads: CASSSGHYYNEQFF. CDR3 sequence (DNA): TGTGCCAGCAGCTCCGGACACTATTACAATGAGCAGTTCTTC.

The chain links TRBV28 to TRBJ2-3; no firm D call. Looked up from germline, CDR1 is MDHEN and CDR2 is SYDVKM. The V end was cut by 4 bases, the J end by 5 bases, with 13 bases between. The CDR3 totals 14 residues. The CDR3 nucleotides read TGTGCCAGCAGTTCCTCCCCCTATGGAGATACGCAGTATTTT. This translates into CASSSSPYGDTQYF. The full variable domain, with the rest looked up from reference TRBV28 and TRBJ2-3, is DVKVTQSSRYLVKRTGEKVFLECVQDMDHENMFWYRQDPGLGLRLIYFSYDVKMKEKGDIPEGYSVSREKKERFSLILESASTNQTSMYLCASSSSPYGDTQYFGPGTRLTVL.

This sequence joins TRBV5-1 and TRBJ2-7, with 9 bases fitting TRBD2. With 4 bases clipped from V and 4 bases from J, the junction kept 9 bases outside the gene matches. CDR3 length: 15 amino acids. The germline CDR1 and CDR2 sequences are SGHRS and YFSETQ. CDR3 in DNA: TGCGCCAGCAGCACCTTAGCGGGAGTTGGTTACGAGCAGTACTTC. Translated: CASSTLAGVGYEQYF.

J is TRBJ2-1 and V is TRBV5-4, with D possibly matching TRBD2 (5 bases). The CDR3 has 15 amino acids. V shed 0 bases and J shed 3 bases, with 10 bases lying between them. Germline CDR1 and CDR2: SGHNT and YYREEE (reference sequence). The CDR3 nucleotides are TGTGCCAGCAGCTTGGGGACTCCCGTCTACAATGAGCAGTTCTTC. It encodes CASSLGTPVYNEQFF.

This clone was seen once. The chain employs TRBV5-1 and TRBJ2-7; 8 nucleotides agree with TRBD2. CDR1 and CDR2 (germline): SGHRS, YFSETQ. CDR3 size: 17 residues. Unmatched junction bases numbered 13, after V lost 5 bases and J lost 0 bases. CDR3 sequence reads: CASRFGSQLAASYEQYF. The CDR3 DNA reads TGCGCCAGCAGATTTGGATCCCAACTAGCGGCCTCCTACGAGCAGTACTTC. Looking up the rest from reference TRBV5-1 and TRBJ2-7 gives the full variable domain: KAGVTQTPRYLIKTRGQQVTLSCSPISGHRSVSWYQQTPGQGLQFLFEYFSETQRNKGNFPGRFSGRQFSNSRSEMNVSTLELGDSALYLCASRFGSQLAASYEQYFGPGTRLTVT.

The chain has TRBV6-6 and TRBJ1-1; D gene ambiguous. The CDR3 covers 14 residues. The V end lost 1 base, the J end lost 3 bases, and 9 bases lay between the germline ends. Germline V gene data show CDR1 as MNHNY and CDR2 as SVGAGI (reference sequence). CDR3 nucleotides: TGTGCCAGCAGTTACTTGGCGAGGGACACTGAAGCTTTCTTT. Protein sequence: CASSYLARDTEAFF.

J is TRBJ1-4 and V is TRBV28, with 9 bases lining up with TRBD1. Trimming removed 2 bases from V and 10 bases from J; junction bases left unmatched: 8. The CDR3 sequence is 15 residues long. The germline gives CDR1 MDHEN, CDR2 SYDVKM. CDR3 loop: CASSLGQGMGGKLFF. DNA of the CDR3: TGTGCCAGCAGTTTAGGACAGGGGATGGGGGGAAAACTGTTTTTT.

The chain links TRBV10-1 to TRBJ2-7, with 8 bases matching TRBD2. The CDR3 is made up of 16 amino acids. V lost 3 bases, J lost 5 bases, and 12 bases stayed unmatched. Germline values: CDR1 WNHNN, CDR2 SYGVQD (reference sequence). For the CDR3, the DNA is TGCGCCAGCAGTGATGGAGGGATAGAGCGGGAGAACGAGCAGTACTTC. Translated: CASSDGGIERENEQYF.

The V call is TRBV4-1, the J call TRBJ1-4; D might be TRBD1 (5 bases). The CDR3 totals 16 residues. Germline V gives CDR1 MGHRA, CDR2 YSYEKL. V gave up 1 base and J gave up 0 bases, with 9 bases separating them. The CDR3 reads CASSQGQMTTNEKLFF. CDR3 coding DNA: TGCGCCAGCAGCCAAGGACAGATGACAACTAATGAAAAACTGTTTTTT.

The sample holds a few counts of this clone. The chain has TRBV7-6 and TRBJ2-1; a weak D match, TRBD2 (6 bases). The CDR3 contains 17 residues. Germline lookup yields CDR1 SGHVS and CDR2 FNYEAQ. Trimming removed 1 base from V and 0 bases from J, with 13 bases in between. The CDR3 loop reads CASSLGLQTSSYNEQFF. The CDR3 DNA reads as TGTGCCAGCAGCTTAGGTCTCCAGACTAGCTCCTACAATGAGCAGTTCTTC.

This chain joins TRBV5-1 and TRBJ2-1; D unclear. The CDR3 totals 15 residues. V dropped 1 base and J dropped 4 bases, with 12 bases sitting between them. Germline CDR1 reads SGHRS; CDR2 reads YFSETQ. In DNA, the CDR3 is TGCGCCAGCAGCTTGATGGGTCTAGGTTACAATGAGCAGTTCTTC. It encodes CASSLMGLGYNEQFF.

The chain recombines TRBV27 with TRBJ2-3, with D perhaps TRBD2 (5 bases). The ends were cut back, 6 bases at V and 4 bases at J, with 17 bases in the middle. This CDR3 has 15 amino acids. CDR1 is MNHEY and CDR2 is SMNVEV in the germline V gene (reference sequence). CDR3 nucleotide sequence: TGTGCCAGCAGCCCACGTGGACTTTTAGCAGATACGCAGTATTTT. It encodes CASSPRGLLADTQYF.

The CDR3 spells CASKTGGNNEQFF. As DNA, the CDR3 is TGCGCCAGCAAAACAGGGGGTAACAATGAGCAGTTCTTC. V gene TRBV10-2 combines with J gene TRBJ2-1; 8 bases agree with TRBD1. This CDR3 spans 13 amino acids. The germline V gene encodes CDR1 WSHSY and CDR2 SAAADI. Trimming at V came to 7 bases and at J to 5 bases, leaving 4 bases not matched to a gene.

The genes are TRBV6-1 and TRBJ1-5; D may be TRBD1 (6 bases). The germline V gene encodes CDR1 MNHNS and CDR2 SASEGT. The CDR3 is made up of 15 amino acids. V was pared by 2 bases and J by 4 bases, with 12 bases between. CDR3: CASSETTGFNQPQHF. As DNA, the CDR3 is TGTGCCAGCAGTGAAACTACAGGGTTTAATCAGCCCCAGCATTTT.

The J gene is TRBJ2-7, the V gene TRBV28; 9 bases are shared with TRBD2. Germline V gene lookup returns CDR1 MDHEN and CDR2 SYDVKM. This CDR3 region has 14 residues. Trimming removed 6 bases from V and 0 bases from J; junction bases left unmatched: 3. The CDR3 nucleotides read TGTGCCAGCAGCCCAGCGGGGGGCTCCTACGAGCAGTACTTC. Protein sequence: CASSPAGGSYEQYF.

The V call is TRBV5-6, the J call TRBJ2-2, with D possibly matching TRBD2 (6 bases). V lost 4 bases, J lost 5 bases, and 18 bases lay in between. The CDR3 is 16 amino acids. Germline V gene data show CDR1 as SGHDT and CDR2 as YYEEEE. CDR3 DNA sequence: TGTGCCAGCAGCGCCACCCCTGGGGGGAGGACCGGGGAGCTGTTTTTT. This translates into CASSATPGGRTGELFF.

This clone was observed a single time. The chain couples TRBV28 to TRBJ2-7, with 9 bases fitting TRBD1. V dropped 6 bases and J dropped 5; count of bases not matched to a gene: 5. The CDR3 length is 13 residues. Germline lookup yields CDR1 MDHEN and CDR2 SYDVKM. CDR3 bases: TGTGCCAGCAGGCGGACAGGGGAACACGAGCAGTACTTC. It encodes CASRRTGEHEQYF.

The chain is built from TRBV6-4 and TRBJ2-7; the match to TRBD2 covers 10 bases. The CDR3 runs to 20 residues. Germline V gene data show CDR1 as MRHNA and CDR2 as SNTAGT. The V gene end was trimmed by 6 bases and the J gene end by 3 bases; junction bases not matched to a gene: 23. The CDR3 is CASRRARTSGHKTINYEQYF. DNA for the CDR3: TGTGCCAGCAGAAGAGCCAGGACTAGCGGCCACAAAACAATCAACTACGAGCAGTACTTC.

The genes are TRBV9 and TRBJ1-1; no clear D. This CDR3 is 14 amino acids long. V was pared by 0 bases and J by 0 bases, with 6 bases between. Germline V gene data show CDR1 as SGDLS and CDR2 as YYNGEE. The CDR3 protein is CASSVAVMNTEAFF. The CDR3 DNA sequence: TGTGCCAGCAGCGTAGCTGTTATGAACACTGAAGCTTTCTTT.

The chain recombines TRBV29-1 with TRBJ2-5, with 13 bases aligning to TRBD2. CDR1 and CDR2 from the germline V gene are SQVTM and ANQGSEA. Unmatched junction bases numbered 9, after V lost 6 bases and J lost 5 bases. This CDR3 region has 15 residues. The CDR3 bases are TGCAGCGTCCCCGGGACTAGCGGGATCAGCGAGACCCAGTACTTC. This encodes CSVPGTSGISETQYF.

This clone was detected only a few times. CDR3 DNA: TGTGCCAGTAGATCCCAGGACAGGGGATCCTACGAGCAGTACTTC. Its translation: CASRSQDRGSYEQYF. The chain couples TRBV19 to TRBJ2-7, with 9 positions matching TRBD1. Unmatched junction bases numbered 7, after V lost 6 bases and J lost 1 base. The CDR3 has 15 amino acids. Germline CDR1 and CDR2: LNHDA and SQIVND (reference sequence). Combining the CDR3 with reference TRBV19 and TRBJ2-7 gives the whole variable domain DGGITQSPKYLFRKEGQNVTLSCEQNLNHDAMYWYRQDPGQGLRLIYYSQIVNDFQKGDIAEGYSVSREKKESFPLTVTSAQKNPTAFYLCASRSQDRGSYEQYFGPGTRLTVT.

The rearrangement uses TRBV11-2 and TRBJ2-7; TRBD2 aligns across 7 bases. The V and J ends lost 3 bases and 5 bases, in that order; junction bases with no gene match: 10. Germline values: CDR1 SGHAT, CDR2 FQNNGV. The CDR3 is made up of 15 amino acids. The CDR3 loop reads CASSFEAGSGNEQYF. The DNA of the CDR3 is TGTGCCAGCAGCTTTGAAGCGGGATCTGGCAACGAGCAGTACTTC.

The rearrangement uses TRBV5-1 and TRBJ2-7; D not resolved. Trimming stripped 0 bases from V and 2 bases from J, with 9 bases between. This CDR3 is built from 14 residues. CDR1 is SGHRS, CDR2 YFSETQ, per germline. CDR3 residues: CASSLGDSTYEQYF. In DNA form, the CDR3 reads TGCGCCAGCAGCTTGGGAGACTCCACCTACGAGCAGTACTTC.

This chain uses TRBV6-6 with TRBJ1-1; D gene uncertain. The CDR3 spans 12 residues. Per germline, CDR1 MNHNY and CDR2 SVGAGI (reference sequence). Trimming took 5 bases from V and 3 from J, leaving 7 bases between them. CDR3 nucleotide sequence: TGTGCCAGCAGTCCACAGCACACTGAAGCTTTCTTT. Its translation is CASSPQHTEAFF.

The DNA for the CDR3 is TGTGCCATCACGGCGGGAGGAAGATACAATGAGCAGTTCTTC. Its protein product is CAITAGGRYNEQFF. The chain employs TRBV10-3 and TRBJ2-1; the match to TRBD2 covers 8 bases. CDR1 is ENHRY, CDR2 SYGVKD, per germline. This CDR3 is built from 14 residues. J lost 4 bases, V lost 7 bases, and 6 bases had no gene match.

The chain has TRBV9 and TRBJ1-1, with 11 positions matching TRBD1. This CDR3 comprises 16 residues. The junction had 6 bases not matched to a gene; V was cut back by 3 bases and J by 2 bases. Looked up from germline, CDR1 is SGDLS and CDR2 is YYNGEE. The CDR3 DNA reads TGTGCCAGCAGCGCGGCGGGGACAGGGGGAAACACTGAAGCTTTCTTT. Protein product: CASSAAGTGGNTEAFF.

The V and J genes are TRBV5-4 and TRBJ2-3, with TRBD2 matching 10 bases. The germline CDR1 and CDR2 sequences are SGHNT and YYREEE (reference sequence). The CDR3 covers 15 residues. J gave up 1 base and V 3 bases, and 2 bases lay outside the gene matches. In nucleotides, the CDR3 is TGTGCCAGCAGCTCTAGCGGGAGTGGCACAGATACGCAGTATTTT. This gives the protein CASSSSGSGTDTQYF.

This clone has a single count. This chain's CDR3 is CASTRAGSSTLANYGYTF. CDR3 in DNA: TGTGCCAGCACCCGTGCCGGGTCCTCTACCTTAGCTAACTATGGCTACACCTTC. The V and J genes are TRBV2 and TRBJ1-2; D remains unclear. Germline-derived CDR1 and CDR2 are SNHLY and FYNNEI. The CDR3 totals 18 residues. Trimming removed 7 bases at V and 0 bases at J, with 24 bases between.